This TCR beta chain was captured by sequencing in a study of cytomegalovirus exposure and HLA in healthy donors. Points from the study as a whole: Some TCR beta chains (approximately 180 of them) were listed as cytomegalovirus-associated.

PCR primers comprised 60 Vbeta and 13 Jbeta primers. Using immunoSEQ multiplex PCR, the repertoire was profiled, and TCRdb retains in-frame clones only, with some absent. The repertoire holds about 120,000 clones, with around 79% as singletons. Of note for this clone: Its specificity is not known.

The CDR3 sequence is 16 residues long. From germline, CDR1 is LNHDA and CDR2 SQIVND (reference sequence). V was clipped by 4 bases and J by 3 bases, with 16 bases between them. The chain combines TRBV19 with TRBJ1-5; D call uncertain. Sequencing was performed on PBMCs. This receptor was obtained from a woman aged 18-29 years in good health and CMV-seronegative. This CDR3 is CASSTSPNSFNQPQHF. In DNA form, the CDR3 reads TGTGCCAGTAGTACCTCCCCGAACAGCTTCAATCAGCCCCAGCATTTT.